Listed below are T cell receptor beta chains from one sample, sequenced in a study of cytomegalovirus exposure and HLA in healthy donors. Assay used: immunoSEQ multiplex PCR; TCRdb lists only in-frame clones, some missing. The repertoire holds 170,000 or so clones, with roughly 80% as singletons. Sequencing was done on a sample of PBMCs. The receptors originated from a boy aged 5-17 years in good health and CMV-seronegative. CDR3s include the opening cysteine and the closing phenylalanine or tryptophan. The order of the fields is CDR3 protein, CDR3 DNA, clone size, V gene, J gene, D gene. The D gene is left open where the match is weak. Not every row has a clone size; where given, it reads once, few, many or a size class.

CDR3aa: CASSVGLSGGNEQFF
CDR3nt: TGTGCCAGCAGCGTGGGACTTAGTGGTGGAAATGAGCAGTTCTTC
abundance: .
v_gene: TRBV9
j_gene: TRBJ2-1
d_gene: .

CDR3aa: CASSRNQGSYNEQFF
CDR3nt: TGCGCCAGCAGTCGAAATCAGGGGTCCTACAATGAGCAGTTCTTC
abundance: few
v_gene: TRBV5-1
j_gene: TRBJ2-1
d_gene: .

CDR3aa: CASSLSSGGNSPLHF
CDR3nt: TGTGCCAGCAGCTTATCTTCAGGGGGCAATTCACCCCTCCACTTT
abundance: few
v_gene: TRBV7-2
j_gene: TRBJ1-6
d_gene: TRBD1

CDR3aa: CASSALPGDNEQFF
CDR3nt: TGTGCCAGCAGTGCCCTTCCAGGGGACAATGAGCAGTTCTTC
abundance: .
v_gene: TRBV25-1
j_gene: TRBJ2-1
d_gene: .

CDR3aa: CASSLDRETSYNEQFF
CDR3nt: TGTGCCAGCAGCTTAGATCGGGAGACCTCCTACAATGAGCAGTTCTTC
abundance: few
v_gene: TRBV7-2
j_gene: TRBJ2-1
d_gene: .

CDR3aa: CASSVAGGADTQYF
CDR3nt: TGTGCCAGCAGTGTGGCGGGAGGAGCAGATACGCAGTATTTT
abundance: few
v_gene: TRBV6-4
j_gene: TRBJ2-3
d_gene: TRBD2

CDR3aa: CAISEQGRGSEKLFF
CDR3nt: TGTGCCATCAGTGAGCAAGGCAGGGGAAGCGAAAAACTGTTTTTT
abundance: .
v_gene: TRBV10-3
j_gene: TRBJ1-4
d_gene: .

CDR3aa: CASSQEGSWWASYEQYF
CDR3nt: TGTGCCAGCAGCCAAGAAGGTTCCTGGTGGGCGTCCTACGAGCAGTACTTC
abundance: .
v_gene: TRBV4-2
j_gene: TRBJ2-7
d_gene: .

CDR3aa: CASSSAGQWGRGTQYF
CDR3nt: TGTGCCAGTAGCTCCGCGGGACAGTGGGGTAGAGGGACCCAGTACTTC
abundance: .
v_gene: TRBV19
j_gene: TRBJ2-5
d_gene: .

CDR3aa: CASSEDGALSVQYF
CDR3nt: TGTGCCAGCAGTGAAGATGGGGCCCTCAGCGTTCAGTACTTC
abundance: few
v_gene: TRBV2
j_gene: TRBJ2-4
d_gene: .

CDR3aa: CASSSLGQGKVKNIQYF
CDR3nt: TGTGCCAGCAGTTCTCTGGGACAGGGAAAAGTCAAAAACATTCAGTACTTC
abundance: .
v_gene: TRBV27
j_gene: TRBJ2-4
d_gene: TRBD1

CDR3aa: CASSPGQGAFNSPLHF
CDR3nt: TGCGCCAGCAGCCCAGGACAGGGAGCTTTTAATTCACCCCTCCACTTT
abundance: .
v_gene: TRBV4-1
j_gene: TRBJ1-6
d_gene: TRBD1

CDR3aa: CASSGPTENTEAFF
CDR3nt: TGTGCCAGCAGCGGACCGACAGAGAACACTGAAGCTTTCTTT
abundance: .
v_gene: TRBV5-4
j_gene: TRBJ1-1
d_gene: .

CDR3aa: CSVVAGGQWSDTEAFF
CDR3nt: TGCAGCGTTGTGGCCGGGGGACAGTGGAGTGACACTGAAGCTTTCTTT
abundance: .
v_gene: TRBV29-1
j_gene: TRBJ1-1
d_gene: TRBD1

CDR3aa: CASSLGIGQNSYEQYF
CDR3nt: TGTGCCAGCAGCTTAGGTATAGGACAGAACTCCTACGAGCAGTACTTC
abundance: once
v_gene: TRBV7-2
j_gene: TRBJ2-7
d_gene: .

CDR3aa: CSSSGRLADSYEQYF
CDR3nt: TGTTCCAGCAGCGGGCGACTAGCGGACTCCTACGAGCAGTACTTC
abundance: .
v_gene: TRBV7-9
j_gene: TRBJ2-7
d_gene: TRBD2

CDR3aa: CASSYSYGTSTEQYF
CDR3nt: TGTGCCAGCAGTTACTCGTATGGGACTAGCACCGAGCAGTACTTC
abundance: .
v_gene: TRBV6-6
j_gene: TRBJ2-7
d_gene: TRBD2

CDR3aa: CASNPARGVGETQYF
CDR3nt: TGTGCCAGCAATCCAGCGCGCGGGGTAGGAGAGACCCAGTACTTC
abundance: .
v_gene: TRBV2
j_gene: TRBJ2-5
d_gene: .

CDR3aa: CASSEVPGGSTEAFF
CDR3nt: TGTGCCAGCAGTGAAGTCCCAGGGGGGTCCACTGAAGCTTTCTTT
abundance: .
v_gene: TRBV2
j_gene: TRBJ1-1
d_gene: TRBD1

CDR3aa: CASSLVGTINYGYTF
CDR3nt: TGTGCCAGCAGCTTGGTCGGGACTATTAACTATGGCTACACCTTC
abundance: .
v_gene: TRBV5-8
j_gene: TRBJ1-2
d_gene: .

CDR3aa: CASSSRSGGTEAFF
CDR3nt: TGTGCCAGCAGCTCCCGGTCGGGGGGCACTGAAGCTTTCTTT
abundance: few
v_gene: TRBV11-2
j_gene: TRBJ1-1
d_gene: .

CDR3aa: CASSLRAGDTEAFF
CDR3nt: TGTGCCAGCAGCTTAAGGGCAGGGGACACTGAAGCTTTCTTT
abundance: once
v_gene: TRBV7-3
j_gene: TRBJ1-1
d_gene: .

CDR3aa: CAIGEGGRETQYF
CDR3nt: TGTGCCATCGGCGAAGGAGGTCGAGAGACCCAGTACTTC
abundance: .
v_gene: TRBV10-3
j_gene: TRBJ2-5
d_gene: .

CDR3aa: CASSLSLGLLAGGYTF
CDR3nt: TGCGCCAGCAGCCTCTCCCTCGGACTCCTAGCGGGCGGCTACACCTTC
abundance: .
v_gene: TRBV4-3
j_gene: TRBJ1-2
d_gene: .

CDR3aa: CASSPRGGSNTGELFF
CDR3nt: TGTGCCAGCAGCCCCAGGGGCGGGAGTAACACCGGGGAGCTGTTTTTT
abundance: .
v_gene: TRBV5-4
j_gene: TRBJ2-2
d_gene: .

CDR3aa: CACGGNEQFF
CDR3nt: TGTGCCTGCGGAGGGAATGAGCAGTTCTTC
abundance: few
v_gene: TRBV19
j_gene: TRBJ2-1
d_gene: .

CDR3aa: CATAEAFF
CDR3nt: TGTGCCACCGCTGAAGCTTTCTTT
abundance: .
v_gene: TRBV25-1
j_gene: TRBJ1-1
d_gene: .

CDR3aa: CATSRDPTWNSPLHF
CDR3nt: TGTGCCACCAGCAGAGATCCGACTTGGAATTCACCCCTCCACTTT
abundance: .
v_gene: TRBV15
j_gene: TRBJ1-6
d_gene: .

CDR3aa: CSVAGPGLAEYNEQFF
CDR3nt: TGCAGCGTTGCGGGTCCGGGACTAGCGGAATACAATGAGCAGTTCTTC
abundance: .
v_gene: TRBV29-1
j_gene: TRBJ2-1
d_gene: TRBD2

CDR3aa: CASSSAGRTDTQYF
CDR3nt: TGTGCCAGCAGTTCCGCGGGTCGCACAGATACGCAGTATTTT
abundance: .
v_gene: TRBV5-4
j_gene: TRBJ2-3
d_gene: .

CDR3aa: CASSSPGGGEKLFF
CDR3nt: TGTGCCAGCAGCTCTCCGGGAGGGGGTGAAAAACTGTTTTTT
abundance: few
v_gene: TRBV5-6
j_gene: TRBJ1-4
d_gene: .

CDR3aa: CASSLGQGALYEQYF
CDR3nt: TGTGCCAGCAGCTTAGGACAGGGGGCCCTCTACGAGCAGTACTTC
abundance: .
v_gene: TRBV7-9
j_gene: TRBJ2-7
d_gene: TRBD1

CDR3aa: CASGLDRTNTEAFF
CDR3nt: TGTGCTAGTGGTTTGGACAGGACGAACACTGAAGCTTTCTTT
abundance: few
v_gene: TRBV12-5
j_gene: TRBJ1-1
d_gene: .

CDR3aa: CASSQVRGYEQYF
CDR3nt: TGTGCCAGCAGCCAAGTTCGAGGGTACGAGCAGTACTTC
abundance: .
v_gene: TRBV14
j_gene: TRBJ2-7
d_gene: .

CDR3aa: CASSLYGDRGAYGYTF
CDR3nt: TGTGCCAGCAGCTTATACGGGGACAGGGGAGCCTATGGCTACACCTTC
abundance: .
v_gene: TRBV7-2
j_gene: TRBJ1-2
d_gene: TRBD1

CDR3aa: CASSEAGLPAPQYF
CDR3nt: TGTGCCAGCAGTGAAGCGGGACTCCCTGCACCCCAGTACTTC
abundance: .
v_gene: TRBV6-1
j_gene: TRBJ2-7
d_gene: .

CDR3aa: CASSASGTGSGANVLTF
CDR3nt: TGTGCCAGCAGCGCATCCGGGACAGGGTCTGGGGCCAACGTCCTGACTTTC
abundance: .
v_gene: TRBV9
j_gene: TRBJ2-6
d_gene: TRBD1

CDR3aa: CAWSRLAGGGDEQFF
CDR3nt: TGTGCCTGGAGTAGACTAGCGGGGGGCGGGGATGAGCAGTTCTTC
abundance: once
v_gene: TRBV30
j_gene: TRBJ2-1
d_gene: TRBD2

CDR3aa: CASNFGGQATNYGYTF
CDR3nt: TGCGCCAGCAACTTCGGAGGGCAGGCTACTAACTATGGCTACACCTTC
abundance: once
v_gene: TRBV4-1
j_gene: TRBJ1-2
d_gene: .

CDR3aa: CASSPQTSGGSNTGELFF
CDR3nt: TGCGCCAGCAGCCCTCAGACTAGCGGGGGGTCTAACACCGGGGAGCTGTTTTTT
abundance: once
v_gene: TRBV5-1
j_gene: TRBJ2-2
d_gene: TRBD2

CDR3aa: CAISFLQGGGEQYF
CDR3nt: TGTGCCATCAGCTTCTTACAGGGCGGTGGGGAGCAGTACTTC
abundance: .
v_gene: TRBV10-3
j_gene: TRBJ2-7
d_gene: .

CDR3aa: CASSKRTANSPLHF
CDR3nt: TGTGCCAGCAGCAAAAGGACAGCCAATTCACCCCTCCACTTT
abundance: .
v_gene: TRBV6-6
j_gene: TRBJ1-6
d_gene: .

CDR3aa: CASSIESVADYNYGYTF
CDR3nt: TGTGCCAGTAGTATAGAATCCGTGGCGGATTATAACTATGGCTACACCTTC
abundance: .
v_gene: TRBV19
j_gene: TRBJ1-2
d_gene: .

CDR3aa: CASSEGTGGSPLHF
CDR3nt: TGTGCCAGCAGTGAAGGGACAGGGGGTTCACCCCTCCACTTT
abundance: few
v_gene: TRBV6-5
j_gene: TRBJ1-6
d_gene: TRBD1

CDR3aa: CASSLGPGENSPLHF
CDR3nt: TGTGCCAGCAGCTTAGGTCCGGGGGAAAATTCACCCCTCCACTTT
abundance: few
v_gene: TRBV7-2
j_gene: TRBJ1-6
d_gene: .

CDR3aa: CASSASPDRGWNTEAFF
CDR3nt: TGTGCCAGCAGCGCCTCCCCGGACAGGGGGTGGAACACTGAAGCTTTCTTT
abundance: few
v_gene: TRBV9
j_gene: TRBJ1-1
d_gene: TRBD1

CDR3aa: CAIQQGSGNNEQFF
CDR3nt: TGTGCCATACAACAGGGGTCGGGAAACAATGAGCAGTTCTTC
abundance: .
v_gene: TRBV10-3
j_gene: TRBJ2-1
d_gene: TRBD1

CDR3aa: CAWSAPGEDTGELFF
CDR3nt: TGTGCCTGGAGTGCCCCCGGGGAGGACACCGGGGAGCTGTTTTTT
abundance: .
v_gene: TRBV30
j_gene: TRBJ2-2
d_gene: .

CDR3aa: CASSQQLAGSTDTQYF
CDR3nt: TGTGCCAGCAGCCAGCAACTAGCGGGGAGCACAGATACGCAGTATTTT
abundance: .
v_gene: TRBV4-2
j_gene: TRBJ2-3
d_gene: TRBD2

CDR3aa: CASSLSRLDVKDTQYF
CDR3nt: TGTGCCAGCAGCTTATCTCGACTAGACGTTAAAGATACGCAGTATTTT
abundance: .
v_gene: TRBV11-1
j_gene: TRBJ2-3
d_gene: .

CDR3aa: CAWSRTSGGTGELFF
CDR3nt: TGTGCCTGGAGTCGGACTAGCGGGGGCACCGGGGAGCTGTTTTTT
abundance: .
v_gene: TRBV30
j_gene: TRBJ2-2
d_gene: TRBD2

CDR3aa: CASSYSGQGNYEQYF
CDR3nt: TGTGCCAGCAGTTACTCGGGACAGGGAAACTACGAGCAGTACTTC
abundance: .
v_gene: TRBV6-5
j_gene: TRBJ2-7
d_gene: TRBD1